Listed below are T cell receptor beta chains from one sample, sequenced in a study of shared clonotypes between healthy human individuals. TCRdb's table, derived via immunoSEQ multiplex PCR, lists solely in-frame clones and lacks some. The data contain 2,500,000 or so clones, more than 90% of them singletons. Material for sequencing was naive CD4+ T cells sorted from blood. The source of these receptors is a man aged 18 to 29 in good health. Each CDR3 is given with its conserved first and last residue. A D gene is named only where the DNA matches it firmly. Where a row states a size, it is once, few, many or the class of an expanded clone; other rows omit it.

clone size,J gene,D gene,V gene,CDR3 protein,CDR3 DNA
NA,TRBJ1-2,NA,TRBV10-3,CAISESDYLVYGYTF,TGTGCCATCAGTGAGTCTGATTACCTCGTCTATGGCTACACCTTC
NA,TRBJ2-1,NA,TRBV6-5,CASSLTGTRIYNEQFF,TGTGCCAGCAGTTTAACCGGGACAAGGATTTACAATGAGCAGTTCTTC
NA,TRBJ1-2,TRBD1,TRBV7-2,CASSPTGQLGYGYTF,TGTGCCAGCAGCCCCACGGGACAGTTAGGTTATGGCTACACCTTC
NA,TRBJ1-1,TRBD1,TRBV19,CASMVADRVTEAFF,TGTGCCAGTATGGTCGCGGACAGGGTCACTGAAGCTTTCTTT
NA,TRBJ1-1,NA,TRBV2,CASQVDGMNTEAFF,TGTGCCAGCCAGGTGGACGGTATGAACACTGAAGCTTTCTTT
NA,TRBJ2-3,TRBD1,TRBV5-4,CASSHLGQGKTDTQYF,TGTGCCAGCAGTCACCTAGGACAGGGGAAGACAGATACGCAGTATTTT
few,TRBJ1-6,TRBD1,TRBV5-1,CASSLSGTGRSPLHF,TGCGCCAGCAGCCTGAGCGGGACAGGACGTTCACCCCTCCACTTT
NA,TRBJ2-5,NA,TRBV23-1,CASSYMGTETQYF,TGCGCCAGCAGCTACATGGGTACAGAGACCCAGTACTTC
NA,TRBJ2-1,TRBD2,TRBV4-2,CASSQDPPGTSGGANEQFF,TGTGCCAGCAGCCAAGATCCCCCCGGGACTAGCGGGGGGGCCAATGAGCAGTTCTTC
NA,TRBJ2-3,TRBD2,TRBV10-3,CAISGLAGGTDTQYF,TGTGCCATCAGTGGGCTAGCGGGAGGCACAGATACGCAGTATTTT
NA,TRBJ2-3,NA,TRBV7-2,CASSLGPSPTSTDTQYF,TGTGCCAGCAGCTTAGGCCCCTCACCGACTAGCACAGATACGCAGTATTTT
NA,TRBJ2-3,NA,TRBV30,CAWSVVGRILGTDTQYF,TGTGCCTGGAGTGTAGTGGGCCGCATCTTGGGCACAGATACGCAGTATTTT
NA,TRBJ2-3,NA,TRBV7-2,CASSPRGGTDTQYF,TGTGCCAGCAGCCCCAGGGGGGGCACAGATACGCAGTATTTT
NA,TRBJ2-5,NA,TRBV6-5,CASSYSARKETQYF,TGTGCCAGCAGTTACAGCGCCAGGAAAGAGACCCAGTACTTC
NA,TRBJ1-6,NA,TRBV5-1,CASSLDGQANSPLHF,TGCGCCAGCAGCTTGGATGGGCAGGCGAATTCACCCCTCCACTTT
once,TRBJ2-2,NA,TRBV2,CASTVQRNTGELFF,TGTGCCAGCACAGTGCAAAGGAACACCGGGGAGCTGTTTTTT
NA,TRBJ2-5,TRBD2,TRBV11-2,CASSTGGAAETQYF,TGTGCCAGCAGCACCGGGGGGGCGGCAGAGACCCAGTACTTC
NA,TRBJ2-7,TRBD2,TRBV5-8,CATTSTGGVRGEQYF,TGTGCCACCACATCAACGGGAGGAGTCCGCGGTGAGCAGTACTTC
NA,TRBJ1-5,NA,TRBV27,CASSLEDEARQPQHF,TGTGCCAGCAGTTTAGAGGACGAAGCCCGTCAGCCCCAGCATTTT
NA,TRBJ1-2,NA,TRBV2,CASSDRGRASYTF,TGTGCCAGCAGTGACAGGGGCCGCGCAAGCTACACCTTC
NA,TRBJ2-7,TRBD2,TRBV5-1,CASNAGGGANEQYF,TGCGCCAGCAACGCCGGCGGGGGGGCCAACGAGCAGTACTTC
NA,TRBJ2-1,NA,TRBV7-2,CASSPPGLYNEQFF,TGTGCCAGCAGCCCCCCGGGACTCTACAATGAGCAGTTCTTC
NA,TRBJ2-3,NA,TRBV4-3,CASSQERADRFPTDTQYF,TGCGCCAGCAGCCAAGAAAGGGCCGACAGGTTCCCTACAGATACGCAGTATTTT
NA,TRBJ1-5,NA,TRBV5-1,CASSLEGVSNQPQHF,TGCGCCAGCAGCTTAGAGGGGGTTAGCAATCAGCCCCAGCATTTT
NA,TRBJ1-1,NA,TRBV6-5,CASRRGGGDTEAFF,TGTGCCAGCAGACGGGGGGGAGGCGACACTGAAGCTTTCTTT
few,TRBJ2-7,TRBD1,TRBV5-1,CASSGGQGVYEQYF,TGCGCCAGCAGCGGGGGACAGGGGGTCTACGAGCAGTACTTC
once,TRBJ2-7,NA,TRBV5-6,CASSLHFEQYF,TGTGCCAGCAGCTTGCATTTCGAGCAGTACTTC
NA,TRBJ2-5,NA,TRBV5-1,CASSYRRLGAETQYF,TGCGCCAGCAGCTACCGACGGCTGGGGGCAGAGACCCAGTACTTC
NA,TRBJ2-1,TRBD2,TRBV2,CASSVLAGAVNEQFF,TGTGCCAGCAGTGTTCTAGCGGGAGCGGTCAATGAGCAGTTCTTC
NA,TRBJ2-4,NA,TRBV6-1,CASSERGVGAKNIQYF,TGTGCCAGCAGTGAACGGGGAGTTGGAGCCAAAAACATTCAGTACTTC
NA,TRBJ2-7,NA,TRBV25-1,CASSLDGYEQYF,TGTGCCAGCAGTCTCGACGGCTACGAGCAGTACTTC
once,TRBJ2-3,NA,TRBV10-3,CAISESTIDTQYF,TGTGCCATCAGTGAGTCGACTATAGATACGCAGTATTTT
NA,TRBJ2-4,TRBD1,TRBV19,CASSMNRDRGAKNIQYF,TGTGCCAGTAGTATGAACCGGGACAGGGGAGCCAAAAACATTCAGTACTTC
NA,TRBJ1-1,NA,TRBV2,CASSPHLGGGMNTEAFF,TGTGCCAGCAGCCCCCATTTGGGCGGAGGGATGAACACTGAAGCTTTCTTT
NA,TRBJ1-2,NA,TRBV18,CASSPPNSGEGLGSYTF,TGTGCCAGCTCACCACCCAATTCCGGGGAGGGCCTCGGGAGCTACACCTTC